In its sample, the clone carrying this T cell receptor (beta chain) was seen many times. Amplification of TCR beta CDR3 regions was performed using RNA transcripts as template. HTBI primers drove first-round RT-PCR of the TCR CDR3. Using its own MiXCR run on the multiplex PCR reads, TCRdb lists one record per CDR3 protein. Of about 600,000 distinct CDR3 sequences listed, approximately 15% are singletons. The data belong to a study of T cells in Graves' hyperthyroidism and ophthalmopathy. Sequences were obtained from blood. The receptor was isolated from a woman in her late teens or twenties with Graves' ophthalmopathy.

The CDR3 region is CATSDTTDTEAFF. The CDR3 DNA is TGTGCCACCAGTGATACGACAGACACTGAAGCTTTCTTT. This chain connects TRBV24-1 to TRBJ1-1; possible D gene TRBD1, 5 bases. Germline V lookup: CDR1 KGHDR, CDR2 SFDVKD. V was clipped by 3 bases and J by 3 bases, with 7 bases between them. CDR3 length: 13 amino acids.